The clone carrying this T cell receptor (beta chain) was counted between two and nine times. Its antigen is not identified. These data are taken from a study of naive and memory T cell subsets. Whole-study results and caveats: Especially in CD8 cells, naive repertoires contained a few larger clonotypes, possibly CD45RA-re-expressing memory cells.

Both TRBC1 and TRBC2 were covered by a beta constant-region primer of two equimolar oligonucleotides. The ligated cDNA underwent four PCR rounds using SP2 and nested alpha and beta constant-region primers. TCRdb itself ran the UMI-ligation and nested PCR reads through MiXCR, one entry per CDR3 protein. In the table there are 95,000 to 110,000 distinct CDR3 sequences, about 14% of which are singletons. Trimming removed 3 bases from V and 1 base from J, with 14 bases in between. CDR3 size: 16 residues. From germline, CDR1 is SGHNT and CDR2 YYREEE (reference sequence). The chain is built from TRBV5-4 and TRBJ1-5, with a possible D match to TRBD1 (6 bases). The source of this sequence is a human donor in good health. The sequencing input was naive CD8+ T cells from blood. DNA for the CDR3: TGTGCCAGCAGCTCCGGGGGGCCGAACAGCAATCAGCCCCAGCATTTT. This sequence encodes CASSSGGPNSNQPQHF.